The 24 T cell receptor beta chains below all came from one sample that was sequenced in a study of T-cell reconstitution after alpha-beta-depleted transplantation in children. During its preparation, the TCRbeta library received unique molecular identifiers. A single record per CDR3 protein comes from TCRdb applying MiXCR to the PCR reads. This sample yields about 460,000 distinct CDR3 sequences, of which roughly a tenth are seen a single time; about 2.1% belongs to the top ten. This material consisted of PBMCs, taken before TCRalphabeta/CD19-depleted stem cell transplant. These receptor sequences come from a child aged 2-15 years with inherited bone marrow failure, due to receive a stem cell transplant.

In regard to this clonotype: A much larger clone is a single base away; this may be a read error. The chain combines TRBV29-1 with TRBJ2-1; D unclear. This CDR3 has 13 amino acids. Germline loops: CDR1 SQVTM, CDR2 ANQGSEA. The CDR3 DNA follows: TGCAGCGTTGAATTTGCCTCCTACAATGAGCGGTTCTTC. As protein: CSVEFASYNERFF.

This clonotype was seen at least ten times. The V gene is TRBV27, the J gene TRBJ2-3; 14 nucleotides line up with TRBD2. Germline V gene sequence: CDR1 MNHEY, CDR2 SMNVEV (reference sequence). V dropped 5 bases and J dropped 6; count of bases not matched to a gene: 7. The CDR3 totals 16 residues. The chain's CDR3 is CASSPPGLAGEDTQYF. The CDR3 coding sequence is TGTGCCAGCAGTCCCCCGGGACTAGCGGGAGAGGATACGCAGTATTTT.

The rearrangement joins TRBV4-1 to TRBJ2-4; no clear D gene. The germline CDR1 and CDR2 sequences are MGHRA and YSYEKL. The CDR3 spans 17 residues. Trimming pared 0 bases from V and 0 bases from J, leaving 12 bases between. The CDR3 bases are TGCGCCAGCAGCCAAGAAACGACCCCTCTAGCCAAAAACATTCAGTACTTC. Amino acids: CASSQETTPLAKNIQYF.

This clonotype was detected many times. The chain is built from TRBV5-1 and TRBJ2-5, with 7 bases lining up with TRBD2. The CDR3 runs 14 residues. The ends lost 0 bases at V and 3 bases at J; junction bases unmatched: 2. Germline V CDR1 and CDR2: SGHRS, YFSETQ. The CDR3 sequence: CASSLGTSKETQYF. Written as DNA, the CDR3 is TGCGCCAGCAGCTTGGGGACTAGTAAAGAGACCCAGTACTTC. The whole variable domain, filled in from reference TRBV5-1 and TRBJ2-5, reads KAGVTQTPRYLIKTRGQQVTLSCSPISGHRSVSWYQQTPGQGLQFLFEYFSETQRNKGNFPGRFSGRQFSNSRSEMNVSTLELGDSALYLCASSLGTSKETQYFGPGTRLLVL.

This clonotype has ten or more counts. The rearrangement joins TRBV12-3 or TRBV12-4 to TRBJ1-1; D unresolved. CDR3 length: 14 amino acids. V lost 3 bases and J lost 3, with 11 bases in between. CDR3 nucleotides: TGTGCCAGCAGTTTGTGGGGTTTGGACACTGAAGCTTTCTTT. It translates to CASSLWGLDTEAFF.

At least ten counts were recorded for this clonotype. This chain connects TRBV5-1 to TRBJ2-7; 9 nucleotides match TRBD2. This CDR3 is built from 14 residues. CDR1 is SGHRS and CDR2 is YFSETQ in the germline V gene. V was clipped by 2 bases and J by 6 bases; unmatched bases: 6. The CDR3 reads CASSFQTLAGEQYF. In nucleotides, the CDR3 is TGCGCCAGCAGCTTCCAAACACTAGCGGGCGAGCAGTACTTC.

The sample holds many counts of this clonotype. The J gene is TRBJ1-4, the V gene TRBV3-1; D unclear. V was pared by 2 bases and J by 5 bases, with 12 bases between. The CDR3 is 15 residues long. Germline assignment: CDR1 LGHDT and CDR2 YNNKEL (reference sequence). For the CDR3, the DNA is TGTGCCAGCAGCCAAATAGGGAGGGCCAATGAAAAACTGTTTTTT. Its translation is CASSQIGRANEKLFF.

The chain is built from TRBV4-2 and TRBJ1-1; 8 nucleotides line up with TRBD1. CDR1 and CDR2 from the germline V gene are LGHNA and YNFKEQ. V was pared by 0 bases and J by 10 bases, with 1 base of the junction left unmatched. This CDR3 comprises 12 residues. Written as DNA, the CDR3 is TGTGCCAGCAGCCAAGATGGGACAGGAGCTTTCTTT. Its protein is CASSQDGTGAFF.

This clonotype showed up just a few times. V gene TRBV29-1 combines with J gene TRBJ2-2, with TRBD2 identical over 11 bases. The V segment lost 1 base and the J segment 4 bases; nucleotides outside the gene matches: 2. The V gene's germline CDR1 is SQVTM and CDR2 ANQGSEA. The CDR3 is made up of 15 amino acids. CDR3 in DNA: TGCAGCGTTGAAGTACTAGCGGGAGCCACCGGGGAGCTGTTTTTT. Its translation: CSVEVLAGATGELFF.

This clonotype was counted at least ten times. The chain couples TRBV12-3 or TRBV12-4 to TRBJ1-1; 9 bases match TRBD1. With V trimmed by 7 bases and J by 6 bases, 18 bases remained unmatched. This CDR3 contains 17 residues. This CDR3 reads CASTPPGTGLRIAEAFF. The DNA of the CDR3 is TGTGCCAGCACCCCTCCCGGGACAGGGCTAAGGATAGCTGAAGCTTTCTTT.

This clonotype was seen at least ten times. V usage is TRBV12-3 or TRBV12-4 and J usage is TRBJ2-2, with unresolved D. V dropped 1 base and J dropped 3 bases, with 3 bases sitting between them. CDR3 size: 13 residues. CDR3 sequence reads: CASSLDYTGELFF. Written as DNA, the CDR3 is TGTGCCAGCAGTTTAGACTACACCGGGGAGCTGTTTTTT.

There are many counts of this clonotype. The genes are TRBV3-1 and TRBJ1-5; D is unclear. This CDR3 comprises 13 residues. Looked up from germline, CDR1 is LGHDT and CDR2 is YNNKEL (reference sequence). V was trimmed by 3 bases and J by 4 bases, leaving 7 bases between them. DNA of the CDR3: TGTGCCAGCAGCCACGGCCGGAATCAGCCCCAGCATTTT. This gives the protein CASSHGRNQPQHF.

Ten or more counts support this clonotype. This rearrangement joins TRBV9 to TRBJ2-1, with D unresolved. Germline V gene sequence: CDR1 SGDLS, CDR2 YYNGEE. The CDR3 is 12 amino acids. V lost 4 bases to trimming and J lost 6 bases, with 8 bases between them. The CDR3 DNA is TGTGCCAGCAGCCGGCCGTCCAATGAGCAGTTCTTC. Protein: CASSRPSNEQFF.

Turning to this clonotype: A much larger clone differs from this one at a single base, so this may be a read error. The rearrangement uses TRBV13 and TRBJ2-5; perhaps TRBD2 as D (7 bases). This CDR3 has 13 amino acids. Germline V gives CDR1 PRHDT, CDR2 FYEKMQ (reference sequence). CDR3 sequence (DNA): TGTGTCAGCAGCTCACAGAGGGGGGGGACCCAGTACTTC. As protein: CVSSSQRGGTQYF. The whole variable domain, remainder taken from reference TRBV13 and TRBJ2-5, is AAGVIQSPRHLIKEKRETATLKCYPIPRHDTVYWYQQGPGQDPQFLISFYEKMQSDKGSIPDRFSAQQFSDYHSELNMSSLELGDSALYFCVSSSQRGGTQYFGPGTRLLVL.

At least ten counts were recorded for this clonotype. The chain recombines TRBV7-8 with TRBJ1-1, with unresolved D. The CDR3 is made up of 13 amino acids. Germline V gives CDR1 SGHVS, CDR2 FQNEAQ. Trimming cost V 5 bases and J 4 bases, with 11 bases left between them. CDR3 sequence: CASSPTGTTEAFF. The CDR3 DNA reads as TGTGCCAGCAGCCCCACTGGAACCACTGAAGCTTTCTTT.

The table lists this clonotype with many counts. The chain couples TRBV11-2 to TRBJ2-5; 7 bases agree with TRBD1. CDR3 length equals 15 residues. V gave up 5 bases and J gave up 2 bases; unmatched junction bases: 8. CDR1 and CDR2 from the germline V gene are SGHAT and FQNNGV. CDR3 DNA: TGTGCCAGCAGCCTTCAAGGGGGACAGCAAGAGACCCAGTACTTC. Its protein product is CASSLQGGQQETQYF.

The sample holds many counts of this clonotype. This chain joins TRBV18 and TRBJ2-7; 7 nucleotides match TRBD1. V gave up 2 bases and J gave up 3 bases; unmatched junction bases: 4. Germline CDR1 KGHSH, CDR2 LQKENI. The CDR3 has 14 residues. The CDR3 bases are TGTGCCAGCTCACCAGAGACAGGGCACTACGAGCAGTACTTC. Encoded protein: CASSPETGHYEQYF.

The sample holds many counts of this clonotype. V is TRBV6-2 or TRBV6-3 and J is TRBJ2-1; the match to TRBD2 covers 8 bases. This CDR3 contains 15 residues. V was pared by 3 bases and J by 6 bases, with 7 bases of the junction left unmatched. Germline V gene sequence: CDR1 MNHEY, CDR2 SVGEGT. CDR3 amino acids: CASSYTGLGTNEQFF. CDR3 coding DNA: TGTGCCAGCAGTTATACGGGACTAGGTACCAATGAGCAGTTCTTC.

With respect to this clonotype: At one of its ends the junction is not consistent with the germline gene, which may arise from a read error. V and J are TRBV7-9 and TRBJ2-3; the match to TRBD2 covers 7 bases. The CDR3 sequence is 16 residues long. CDR1 is SEHNR, CDR2 FQNEAQ, per germline (reference sequence). The CDR3 is CASSLGPGEGTDTPYF. Written as DNA, the CDR3 is TGTGCCAGCAGCTTAGGCCCGGGGGAGGGCACAGATACGCCGTATTTT.

This clonotype was counted at least ten times. This chain connects TRBV20-1 to TRBJ2-7; no clear D. This CDR3 contains 14 residues. V lost 3 bases and J lost 1, with 13 bases in between. CDR1 is DFQATT and CDR2 is SNEGSKA in the germline V gene (reference sequence). CDR3: CSASAAGLSYEQYF. The CDR3, as DNA: TGCAGTGCTAGCGCCGCTGGGCTATCCTACGAGCAGTACTTC.

J is TRBJ2-2 and V is TRBV4-3; D remains ambiguous. From germline, CDR1 is LGHNA and CDR2 YSLEER. Trimming shortened V by 3 bases and J by 6 bases, and 11 bases separated the two germline ends. This CDR3 region has 14 residues. CDR3 in amino acids: CASSHRPAPGELFF. In DNA, the CDR3 is TGCGCCAGCAGCCATCGCCCTGCCCCCGGGGAGCTGTTTTTT.

This clonotype was counted only a few times. The chain employs TRBV6-5 and TRBJ1-6; 9 bases agree with TRBD1. Trimming took 2 bases from V and 0 from J; bases not matched to a gene: 8. Germline CDR1 reads MNHEY; CDR2 reads SVGAGI. The CDR3 runs to 19 residues. As DNA, the CDR3 is TGTGCCAGCAGTTACCCGAGACAGGGGGGCAACTCCTATAATTCACCCCTCCACTTT. Encoded protein: CASSYPRQGGNSYNSPLHF.

In this sample, this clonotype turned up many times. V gene TRBV20-1 combines with J gene TRBJ2-3, with D possibly TRBD2 on 5 matching bases. The germline V and J ends were trimmed by 6 bases and 4 bases, with 11 bases remaining between them. This CDR3 is built from 12 residues. CDR1 DFQATT and CDR2 SNEGSKA come from the germline V gene (reference sequence). CDR3 amino acids: CSARSGADTQYF. The CDR3 DNA reads TGCAGTGCGCGATCCGGGGCAGATACGCAGTATTTT.

The CDR3, as DNA: TGTGCCAGCAGCCCCCAGGCGGGTTTGGGAACCGGGGAGCTGTTTTTT. It specifies CASSPQAGLGTGELFF. The chain combines TRBV12-3 or TRBV12-4 with TRBJ2-2, with D possibly TRBD2 on 5 matching bases. V gave up 6 bases and J gave up 5 bases, with 19 bases separating them. The CDR3 is 16 amino acids.